This section outlines one T cell receptor (beta chain) sequence together with its context. Its antigen remains unknown. This sample was included in a study of early T cells in non-severe SARS-CoV-2 infection. On the study more broadly: Sequencing used unsorted whole-blood bulk RNA, so chains lack pairing. Findings and caveats of the study: CD4 and private specificities were missed by VDJdb matching, which favored anti-spike CD8 responses.

Germline V CDR1 and CDR2: LGHNA, YNFKEQ. The ends were cut back, 5 bases at V and 2 bases at J, with 16 bases in the middle. The CDR3 contains 16 residues. Separate cDNA molecules each had unique molecular identifiers attached to them. MiXCR, run by TCRdb on the 5' RACE reads, gives a single entry per CDR3 protein. The data show 75,000 to 80,000 distinct CDR3 sequences, approximately 16% seen once. The sequence was obtained from an adult who was a healthcare worker with PCR-confirmed SARS-CoV-2 infection or an uninfected control (not recorded which). The chain recombines TRBV4-2 with TRBJ1-5; TRBD1 might be the D (6 bases). The sequencing input was whole blood. As DNA, the CDR3 is TGTGCCAGCAGCAAGGGGGAAGGGGGAGGCAATCAGCCCCAGCATTTT. Residues: CASSKGEGGGNQPQHF.